These 12 T cell receptor beta chains originate from one sample sequenced in a study of blood T cell repertoires in COVID-19 (TCRdb year 2020). The library was built by means of the immunoSEQ multiplex PCR assay. Imported from immuneACCESS, the table was reduced by TCRdb to in-frame sequences with V and J called. These copies leave out some clones; in studies compared against another copy, an unresolved V gene accounts for under half, and the cause of the remainder is not known. The sample has around 150,000 clones on record, around 79% of them singletons. The ten largest clones capture more than 9.5% of the sample. The sequenced sample was PBMCs or T cells enriched from blood (not recorded which). These receptors all stem from a man aged 45-65 years who had recovered from COVID-19.

The chain carries TRBV7-9 and TRBJ1-4; the D is unclear. CDR1 is SEHNR, CDR2 FQNEAQ, per germline (reference sequence). Trimming removed 0 bases from V and 7 bases from J, with 9 bases in between. The CDR3 runs to 14 residues. CDR3 nucleotides: TGTGCCAGCAGCTTAGCGGCTCTCTCTGAAAAACTGTTTTTT. This encodes CASSLAALSEKLFF.

CDR3 DNA sequence: TGTGCCAGCAGCTCCGGGACAGGGGGGTCCTACGAGCAGTACTTC. This codes for CASSSGTGGSYEQYF. This rearrangement joins TRBV5-4 to TRBJ2-7; 11 bases align to TRBD1. Germline-derived CDR1 and CDR2 are SGHNT and YYREEE (reference sequence). CDR3 length: 15 residues. V lost 3 bases, J lost 1 base, and 3 bases stayed unmatched.

The V gene is TRBV11-3, the J gene TRBJ2-1; perhaps TRBD1 as D (6 bases). CDR3 size: 14 residues. V was cut by 5 bases and J by 4 bases, with 12 bases left in between. Germline V gene lookup returns CDR1 SGHNT and CDR2 YENEEA. This CDR3 reads CASSRQADYNEQFF. Here the CDR3 DNA reads TGTGCCAGCAGCAGACAGGCCGATTACAATGAGCAGTTCTTC. Supplemented by reference TRBV11-3 and TRBJ2-1, the full variable domain reads EAGVVQSPRYKIIEKKQPVAFWCNPISGHNTLYWYLQNLGQGPELLIRYENEEAVDDSQLPKDRFSAERLKGVDSTLKIQPAELGDSAVYLCASSRQADYNEQFFGPGTRLTVL.

The genes are TRBV7-2 and TRBJ2-2; maybe TRBD2 (6 bases). CDR3 length: 15 amino acids. V was trimmed by 1 base and J by 4 bases, leaving 10 bases between them. Germline CDR1 SGHTA, CDR2 FQGNSA. The CDR3 here is CASSLGQGGTGELFF. The CDR3 DNA is TGTGCCAGCAGCTTAGGCCAGGGAGGCACCGGGGAGCTGTTTTTT.

The chain carries TRBV28 and TRBJ2-2; TRBD1 might be the D (5 bases). Trimming pared 5 bases from V and 6 bases from J, leaving 13 bases between. This CDR3 region has 14 residues. Germline assignment: CDR1 MDHEN and CDR2 SYDVKM. CDR3 bases: TGTGCCAGCAGTCCCCTCAGGGCCGCCGGGGAGCTGTTTTTT. Translation gives CASSPLRAAGELFF.

The chain recombines TRBV19 with TRBJ1-2; D uncertain. The CDR3 sequence is 13 residues long. In germline, CDR1 is LNHDA, CDR2 SQIVND (reference sequence). Trimming pared 6 bases from V and 4 bases from J, leaving 12 bases between. The CDR3 spells CASRRDGAYGYTF. For the CDR3, the DNA is TGTGCCAGTAGGAGGGATGGCGCCTATGGCTACACCTTC.

This sequence joins TRBV15 and TRBJ2-2, with D perhaps TRBD1 (5 bases). This CDR3 has 16 residues. Germline lookup yields CDR1 LNHNV and CDR2 YYDKDF (reference sequence). Trimming stripped 0 bases from V and 4 bases from J, with 12 bases between. The DNA of the CDR3 is TGTGCCACCAGCAGAGATGTCAGGGTGGGCACCGGGGAGCTGTTTTTT. It codes for CATSRDVRVGTGELFF.

This clone was seen once. This chain connects TRBV4-2 to TRBJ2-1; weak D call: TRBD2 (6 bases). Germline CDR1 reads LGHNA; CDR2 reads YNFKEQ. This CDR3 contains 16 residues. The V end was cut by 4 bases, the J end by 3 bases, with 16 bases between. DNA for the CDR3: TGTGCCAGCAGCCCCCAGTTGGAGGGTTACTACAATGAGCAGTTCTTC. This translates into CASSPQLEGYYNEQFF.

This chain joins TRBV6-4 and TRBJ2-3, with a possible D match to TRBD2 (6 bases). Germline CDR1 reads MRHNA; CDR2 reads SNTAGT. With 5 bases removed from V and 3 bases from J, the gap between germline ends came to 9 bases. The CDR3 sequence is 13 residues long. CDR3 region: CASSPGTTDTQYF. The CDR3 nucleotides read TGTGCCAGCAGTCCCGGGACTACAGATACGCAGTATTTT.

The rearrangement links TRBV28 to TRBJ2-5; 9 bases match TRBD1. This CDR3 comprises 16 residues. V lost 1 base and J lost 4; bases outside the gene matches: 7. Germline-derived CDR1 and CDR2 are MDHEN and SYDVKM. The CDR3 is CASSLLQGASRETQYF. The CDR3 nucleotides are TGTGCCAGCAGTTTATTACAGGGGGCTTCGAGAGAGACCCAGTACTTC.

The chain is built from TRBV6-5 and TRBJ2-7; 8 bases match TRBD1. CDR1 is MNHEY, CDR2 SVGAGI, per germline. The CDR3 sequence is 14 residues long. Trimming cost V 6 bases and J 7 bases; bases outside gene matches: 11. The CDR3 is CASRTDRVLVEQYF. The CDR3, as DNA: TGTGCCAGCAGGACGGACAGGGTCTTAGTTGAGCAGTACTTC.

The CDR3 bases are TGTGCCAGCAGTTACGGTGGGGCGGTGATGACTGAAGCTTTCTTT. Amino acid sequence: CASSYGGAVMTEAFF. V usage is TRBV6-5 and J usage is TRBJ1-1; tentatively, D is TRBD1 (5 bases). The germline CDR1 and CDR2 sequences are MNHEY and SVGAGI. The ends were cut back, 2 bases at V and 5 bases at J, with 15 bases in the middle. This CDR3 has 15 amino acids.